These 27 T cell receptor beta chains share one sample of origin, sequenced in a study of cytomegalovirus exposure and HLA in healthy donors. Primers for the PCR totalled 60 Vbeta and 13 Jbeta. Generated by immunoSEQ multiplex PCR, the TCRdb table keeps only in-frame clones and is missing some. The sample lists about 130,000 clones, roughly 75% occurring once. Material: PBMCs. All receptors come from a woman aged 45-65 years in good health and CMV-seronegative.

This chain joins TRBV9 and TRBJ2-1; TRBD1 matches at 9 bases. V dropped 4 bases and J dropped 7; count of bases not matched to a gene: 9. Germline loops: CDR1 SGDLS, CDR2 YYNGEE. The CDR3 is 15 amino acids. The CDR3 sequence: CASSLTGGGENEQFF. CDR3 DNA: TGTGCCAGCAGCCTAACAGGGGGCGGTGAAAATGAGCAGTTCTTC.

The chain carries TRBV6-4 and TRBJ2-2; possibly TRBD2 for D (6 bases). The CDR3 runs 15 residues. V was cut by 5 bases and J by 1 base, with 11 bases left in between. Germline CDR1 and CDR2: MRHNA and SNTAGT. The CDR3 DNA reads TGTGCCAGCAGTACCGGGACTCAGAACACCGGGGAGCTGTTTTTT. Amino acid sequence: CASSTGTQNTGELFF.

In this sample, this clone turned up a few times. The chain employs TRBV6-1 and TRBJ1-6; 9 bases fit TRBD1. V shed 4 bases, J shed 10 bases, and the junction held 8 bases outside the gene matches. Germline V gene lookup returns CDR1 MNHNS and CDR2 SASEGT. The CDR3 covers 15 residues. CDR3 coding DNA: TGTGCCAGCAGTGTGGAGACAGGGGGTATGTCACCCCTCCACTTT. Encoded protein: CASSVETGGMSPLHF.

This rearrangement joins TRBV28 to TRBJ1-3; a weak D match, TRBD1 (6 bases). Trimming pared 5 bases from V and 0 bases from J, leaving 8 bases between. The CDR3 contains 14 residues. Germline lookup yields CDR1 MDHEN and CDR2 SYDVKM. CDR3 protein: CASSGDNSGNTIYF. DNA of the CDR3: TGTGCCAGCAGTGGGGACAACTCTGGAAACACCATATATTTT. Variable domain in full (rest from reference TRBV28 and TRBJ1-3): DVKVTQSSRYLVKRTGEKVFLECVQDMDHENMFWYRQDPGLGLRLIYFSYDVKMKEKGDIPEGYSVSREKKERFSLILESASTNQTSMYLCASSGDNSGNTIYFGEGSWLTVV.

The chain links TRBV28 to TRBJ1-1; the match to TRBD1 covers 8 bases. Germline-derived CDR1 and CDR2 are MDHEN and SYDVKM. The CDR3 consists of 15 residues. J was trimmed by 0 bases and V by 4 bases; bases with no gene match: 4. CDR3 sequence reads: CASSWGGQVNTEAFF. The CDR3 DNA follows: TGTGCCAGCAGTTGGGGGGGACAGGTGAACACTGAAGCTTTCTTT.

The chain has TRBV28 and TRBJ1-2; no clear D gene. Trimming removed 3 bases at V and 0 bases at J, with 5 bases between. Germline V CDR1 and CDR2: MDHEN, SYDVKM. The CDR3 sequence is 13 residues long. The DNA of the CDR3 is TGTGCCAGCAGTTTGGGCACTAACTATGGCTACACCTTC. It is translated as CASSLGTNYGYTF.

In nucleotides, the CDR3 is TGCAGCGTTGACGGGGGTAGTACTAGCACAGATACGCAGTATTTT. This gives the protein CSVDGGSTSTDTQYF. The J gene is TRBJ2-3, the V gene TRBV29-1; perhaps TRBD2 as D (6 bases). The V end lost 3 bases, the J end lost 0 bases, and 13 bases lay between the germline ends. The germline V gene has CDR1 SQVTM and CDR2 ANQGSEA. CDR3 length: 15 amino acids.

This chain links TRBV11-2 with TRBJ2-7; 12 bases line up with TRBD2. Trimming at V came to 5 bases and at J to 3 bases, leaving 5 bases not matched to a gene. Germline CDR1 reads SGHAT; CDR2 reads FQNNGV. The CDR3 has 15 residues. Here the CDR3 reads CASSQLAGGLYEQYF. DNA of the CDR3: TGTGCCAGCAGCCAACTAGCGGGAGGCCTCTACGAGCAGTACTTC.

This chain joins TRBV20-1 and TRBJ2-7; no firm D call. CDR1 and CDR2 from the germline V gene are DFQATT and SNEGSKA (reference sequence). V was cut by 1 base and J by 6 bases, with 7 bases left in between. The CDR3 consists of 11 residues. The CDR3 DNA reads TGCAGTGCTAGAGTCCCGGGCGAGCAGTACTTC. Translation: CSARVPGEQYF.

The rearrangement uses TRBV28 and TRBJ1-4; possibly TRBD1 for D (6 bases). This CDR3 is built from 14 residues. V lost 4 bases and J 8 bases, leaving 14 bases between the germline ends. Germline CDR1 MDHEN, CDR2 SYDVKM. The CDR3 region is CASSSATGSEKLFF. CDR3 DNA sequence: TGTGCCAGCAGTTCAGCCACAGGGAGCGAAAAACTGTTTTTT. The entire variable domain, with the rest obtained from reference TRBV28 and TRBJ1-4, is as follows: DVKVTQSSRYLVKRTGEKVFLECVQDMDHENMFWYRQDPGLGLRLIYFSYDVKMKEKGDIPEGYSVSREKKERFSLILESASTNQTSMYLCASSSATGSEKLFFGSGTQLSVL.

J is TRBJ1-5 and V is TRBV10-3; no firm D call. The germline V gene has CDR1 ENHRY and CDR2 SYGVKD. The CDR3 has 17 residues. V lost 0 bases to trimming and J lost 0 bases, with 12 bases between them. The CDR3 DNA reads as TGTGCCATCAGTGAGTCGATGATGCGGAATAGCAATCAGCCCCAGCATTTT. Its translation is CAISESMMRNSNQPQHF.

This chain connects TRBV4-3 to TRBJ2-7; D possibly corresponds to TRBD2 (7 bases). With 0 bases removed from V and 0 bases from J, the gap between germline ends came to 15 bases. CDR1 is LGHNA and CDR2 is YSLEER in the germline V gene. The CDR3 has 17 amino acids. The CDR3 nucleotides read TGCGCCAGCAGCCAAGATCCGATAGGGGGGGCCTCCTACGAGCAGTACTTC. It codes for CASSQDPIGGASYEQYF.

V usage is TRBV4-3 and J usage is TRBJ1-4; D is uncertain. CDR1 is LGHNA, CDR2 YSLEER, per germline. Trimming shortened V by 4 bases and J by 0 bases, and 12 bases separated the two germline ends. The CDR3 has 16 residues. As DNA, the CDR3 is TGCGCCAGCAGCCCCCGTGTGTCCGCAACTAATGAAAAACTGTTTTTT. Encoded protein: CASSPRVSATNEKLFF.

The genes are TRBV28 and TRBJ2-7; TRBD1 matches at 9 bases. Trimming at V came to 5 bases and at J to 4 bases, leaving 9 bases not matched to a gene. CDR1 is MDHEN and CDR2 is SYDVKM in the germline V gene. The length of the CDR3 is 15 residues. The DNA of the CDR3 is TGTGCCAGCAGTCCCCAGGACAGGGGTTGGTACGAGCAGTACTTC. Amino acids: CASSPQDRGWYEQYF.

V and J are TRBV21-1 and TRBJ2-6; TRBD1 was called by the table and not checked on the DNA. TRBV21-1 is a documented pseudogene. The CDR3 is made up of 17 amino acids. The CDR3: CASSARDSRSGANVLTF. The CDR3 nucleotides read TGTGCCAGCAGCGCACGGGACAGTCGGTCTGGGGCCAACGTCCTGACTTTC.

The chain has TRBV28 and TRBJ1-4; D call uncertain. The length of the CDR3 is 16 residues. V gave up 5 bases and J gave up 4 bases, with 17 bases separating them. From germline, CDR1 is MDHEN and CDR2 SYDVKM. The CDR3 DNA follows: TGTGCCAGCAGTCCGAGTGGAGATTGGAGTAATGAAAAACTGTTTTTT. This encodes CASSPSGDWSNEKLFF.

This clone was seen more than once but under ten times. This chain uses TRBV6-1 with TRBJ2-7; 9 bases are a match to TRBD2. CDR3 size: 13 residues. CDR1 MNHNS and CDR2 SASEGT come from the germline V gene. The ends lost 6 bases at V and 3 bases at J; junction bases unmatched: 3. CDR3 sequence reads: CASSLSGSYEQYF. The CDR3 coding sequence is TGTGCCAGCAGCCTTAGCGGGAGCTACGAGCAGTACTTC.

V gene TRBV30 combines with J gene TRBJ2-7; TRBD1 matches 7 bases. With V trimmed by 3 bases and J by 3 bases, 8 bases remained unmatched. Germline CDR1 reads GTSNPN; CDR2 reads SVGIG (reference sequence). The CDR3 runs to 14 residues. The CDR3, as DNA: TGTGCCTGGAGACCGGGACAGCTAAACTACGAGCAGTACTTC. Protein product: CAWRPGQLNYEQYF.

The J gene is TRBJ1-2, the V gene TRBV19; D perhaps matches TRBD1 (5 bases). There are 14 residues in the CDR3. V was clipped by 0 bases and J by 8 bases, with 13 bases between them. Germline values: CDR1 LNHDA, CDR2 SQIVND (reference sequence). CDR3 DNA sequence: TGTGCCAGTAGTATAGATCAGCGGGGGACGGGCTACACCTTC. This codes for CASSIDQRGTGYTF.

The chain carries TRBV12-5 and TRBJ1-2, with unresolved D. CDR3 length equals 14 residues. Trimming stripped 0 bases from V and 1 base from J, with 6 bases between. Per germline, CDR1 LGHNT and CDR2 FRNRAP. The CDR3 region has the DNA TGTGCTAGTGGTTTGGTGAGGAGTAACTATGGCTACACCTTC. Protein product: CASGLVRSNYGYTF.

The gene calls are TRBV18 and TRBJ1-4, with D tentatively TRBD1 (5 bases). V dropped 5 bases and J dropped 3 bases, with 13 bases sitting between them. This CDR3 comprises 15 residues. CDR1 and CDR2 (germline): KGHSH, LQKENI. CDR3 DNA: TGTGCCAGCTCATCTCCGACAGACTCTAATGAAAAACTGTTTTTT. Its protein product is CASSSPTDSNEKLFF.

This chain uses TRBV6-6 with TRBJ2-1; D uncertain. CDR3 length: 13 amino acids. Germline CDR1 and CDR2: MNHNY and SVGAGI (reference sequence). Trimming shortened V by 4 bases and J by 8 bases, and 12 bases separated the two germline ends. CDR3 in DNA: TGTGCCAGCAGTTCTGGCCGGAGCGATGAGCAGTTCTTC. Translated, it gives CASSSGRSDEQFF.

The V call is TRBV30, the J call TRBJ2-5, with 11 positions matching TRBD2. This CDR3 contains 15 residues. V gave up 1 base and J gave up 5 bases; unmatched junction bases: 6. The germline CDR1 and CDR2 sequences are GTSNPN and SVGIG (reference sequence). CDR3 protein: CAWSETTSGSETQYF. CDR3 DNA: TGTGCCTGGAGTGAAACCACTAGCGGGAGTGAGACCCAGTACTTC.

V usage is TRBV5-1 and J usage is TRBJ2-2; D remains ambiguous. The length of the CDR3 is 14 residues. Trimming took 4 bases from V and 6 from J, leaving 13 bases between them. Germline assignment: CDR1 SGHRS and CDR2 YFSETQ. DNA of the CDR3: TGCGCCAGCAGCATTACCACGAGCGCCGGGGAGCTGTTTTTT. Its translation is CASSITTSAGELFF.

The chain links TRBV7-9 to TRBJ2-5; maybe TRBD2 (5 bases). From germline, CDR1 is SEHNR and CDR2 FQNEAQ (reference sequence). CDR3 size: 14 residues. With 1 base removed from V and 5 bases from J, the gap between germline ends came to 11 bases. CDR3 region: CASSLGASSETQYF. Written as DNA, the CDR3 is TGTGCCAGCAGCTTAGGGGCCTCTAGCGAGACCCAGTACTTC.

This rearrangement joins TRBV7-2 to TRBJ2-3; 8 positions match TRBD2. Losses at the gene ends were 4 bases for V and 3 bases for J; bases not matched to a gene: 3. Germline V gene sequence: CDR1 SGHTA, CDR2 FQGNSA. The CDR3 is 14 residues long. This CDR3 is CASSYSGATDTQYF. The CDR3 DNA follows: TGTGCCAGCAGCTATAGCGGGGCGACAGATACGCAGTATTTT.

Points on this clone: Its ends do not fully match the called genes, so a read error is possible. This chain connects TRBV7-7 to TRBJ1-1; D unclear. The CDR3 runs to 12 residues. Germline-derived CDR1 and CDR2 are SSHAT and FNYEAQ (reference sequence). The CDR3: CASSPLNTEAFF. CDR3 nucleotide sequence: TGTGCTAGCAGCCCGTTGAACACTGAAGCTTTCTTT. Drawing the rest from reference TRBV7-7 and TRBJ1-1, the complete variable domain is GAGVSQSPRYKVTKRGQDVTLRCDPISSHATLYWYQQALGQGPEFLTYFNYEAQPDKSGLPSDRFSAERPEGSISTLTIQRTEQRDSAMYRCASSPLNTEAFFGQGTRLTVV.